One sample yielded the 32 T cell receptor beta chains listed below, sequenced in a study of T-cell reconstitution after alpha-beta-depleted transplantation in children. A library of TCRbeta sequences, prepared with unique molecular identifiers, was generated. From the PCR reads, TCRdb called clonotypes with MiXCR, one entry per CDR3 protein. The sample shows some 200,000 distinct CDR3 sequences, over 9.5% of them seen only once. The sample in question was PBMCs from the stem cell graft donor, obtained from the stem cell graft. The receptor set was obtained from a human donor who donated a stem cell graft to a child with SCID.

This clonotype was observed at least ten times. The CDR3 DNA follows: TGCGCCAGCAGCTCGGGAGCAGGGGGGCCAACTAATGAAAAACTGTTTTTT. It is translated as CASSSGAGGPTNEKLFF. The V and J genes are TRBV5-1 and TRBJ1-4; 7 bases agree with TRBD1. Germline CDR1 is SGHRS and CDR2 is YFSETQ. Trimming cost V 3 bases and J 0 bases; bases outside gene matches: 8. This CDR3 has 17 residues.

The table lists this clonotype with many counts. The genes are TRBV6-1 and TRBJ1-2, with a tentative D call TRBD1 (6 bases). V lost 3 bases and J lost 4, with 12 bases in between. Germline CDR1 and CDR2: MNHNS and SASEGT. The CDR3 extends over 14 amino acids. As DNA, the CDR3 is TGTGCCAGCAGTGAGGCAGGGGAAGTCTATGGCTACACCTTC. Residues: CASSEAGEVYGYTF.

Comment on this clonotype: A much larger clonotype is one base distant, so this may be a read error. Since the CDR3 does not end with the conserved phenylalanine or tryptophan, this likely comes from a read error. The chain combines TRBV20-1 with TRBJ2-7, with D hard to call. This CDR3 is built from 12 residues. The germline V gene encodes CDR1 DFQATT and CDR2 SNEGSKA (reference sequence). V was clipped by 6 bases and J by 2 bases, with 11 bases between them. CDR3 sequence: CSAQRDAYEQYS. The CDR3 region has the DNA TGCAGTGCACAAAGAGACGCCTACGAGCAGTACTCC.

The chain joins TRBV27 to TRBJ2-7, with D tentatively TRBD1 or TRBD2 (5 bases each). The CDR3 runs to 16 residues. Trimming took 6 bases from V and 3 from J, leaving 21 bases between them. Per germline, CDR1 MNHEY and CDR2 SMNVEV (reference sequence). CDR3 in amino acids: CASSQLGAGSIYEQYF. For the CDR3, the DNA is TGTGCCAGCAGCCAGCTCGGGGCAGGCTCCATCTACGAGCAGTACTTC.

This clonotype was recorded many times. The chain employs TRBV3-1 and TRBJ2-1; a possible D gene is TRBD1 (6 bases). Trimming removed 1 base from V and 4 bases from J, with 14 bases in between. The CDR3 extends over 16 amino acids. Germline V gene lookup returns CDR1 LGHDT and CDR2 YNNKEL (reference sequence). CDR3 sequence reads: CASSQGGLAIYNEQFF. In DNA form, the CDR3 reads TGTGCCAGCAGCCAAGGGGGGCTTGCGATATACAATGAGCAGTTCTTC.

About this clonotype itself: The conserved final phenylalanine or tryptophan is absent from the CDR3, which likely points to a read error. The chain combines TRBV20-1 with TRBJ1-1, with D unresolved. CDR3 length: 13 residues. CDR1 is DFQATT, CDR2 SNEGSKA, per germline (reference sequence). The CDR3 region is CSARGEADTQAFI. DNA for the CDR3: TGCAGTGCTAGAGGGGAAGCAGACACTCAAGCTTTCATT.

At least ten counts were recorded for this clonotype. The chain's CDR3 is CSVRDTRTDTQYF. In DNA form, the CDR3 reads TGCAGTGTCCGGGACACCCGCACAGATACGCAGTATTTT. This chain links TRBV20-1 with TRBJ2-3; perhaps TRBD1 as D (6 bases). This CDR3 comprises 13 residues. V was cut by 7 bases and J by 1 base, with 12 bases left in between. Germline V gene lookup returns CDR1 DFQATT and CDR2 SNEGSKA (reference sequence).

There are many counts of this clonotype. The chain links TRBV12-3 or TRBV12-4 to TRBJ2-3, with 8 bases identical to TRBD1. V was pared by 5 bases and J by 2 bases, with 6 bases of the junction left unmatched. The CDR3 length is 15 residues. CDR3 sequence reads: CASSPRTGFTDTQYF. The CDR3 DNA sequence: TGTGCCAGCAGTCCCCGGACAGGGTTCACAGATACGCAGTATTTT.

This clonotype was found many times. This sequence joins TRBV25-1 and TRBJ2-7, with TRBD2 matching over 16 bases. This CDR3 is 17 amino acids long. V dropped 3 bases and J dropped 5; count of bases not matched to a gene: 7. Germline V CDR1 and CDR2: MGHDK, SYGVNS. Written as DNA, the CDR3 is TGTGCCAGCAGTGATCTTACCGGGACTAGCGGGGGGGACGAGCAGTACTTC. Amino acids: CASSDLTGTSGGDEQYF.

This clonotype was recorded many times. This sequence joins TRBV5-1 and TRBJ2-5; D not resolved. Germline CDR1 reads SGHRS; CDR2 reads YFSETQ. This CDR3 is built from 13 residues. Trimming took off 5 bases at V and 1 base at J, with 9 bases between the two ends. The CDR3 DNA reads as TGCGCCAGCAGGCCAAACTCCCAAGAGACCCAGTACTTC. Its protein product is CASRPNSQETQYF.

V gene TRBV6-5 combines with J gene TRBJ1-1; D not certain. The V end lost 0 bases, the J end lost 1 base, and 9 bases lay between the germline ends. This CDR3 is 15 amino acids long. From germline, CDR1 is MNHEY and CDR2 SVGAGI. This CDR3 is CASSYSEEGNTEAFF. The CDR3 DNA reads as TGTGCCAGCAGTTACTCTGAGGAAGGGAACACTGAAGCTTTCTTT.

This clonotype has ten or more counts. The chain employs TRBV20-1 and TRBJ2-3; perhaps TRBD2 as D (5 bases). Per the germline V gene, CDR1 is DFQATT and CDR2 is SNEGSKA (reference sequence). V lost 3 bases to trimming and J lost 5 bases, with 9 bases between them. The CDR3 spans 12 residues. CDR3 in amino acids: CSASNRGDTQYF. The CDR3 bases are TGCAGTGCTAGCAATCGGGGAGATACGCAGTATTTT.

The sample holds a few counts of this clonotype. The chain links TRBV30 to TRBJ1-5, with D perhaps TRBD1 (5 bases). Germline CDR1 is GTSNPN and CDR2 is SVGIG (reference sequence). The V and J ends lost 4 bases and 6 bases respectively, with 19 bases between them. The CDR3 is 15 amino acids. The CDR3 loop reads CAWNPPGQGGQPQHF. DNA of the CDR3: TGTGCCTGGAACCCACCGGGGCAGGGTGGTCAGCCCCAGCATTTT.

This clonotype occurred many times. The chain joins TRBV5-1 to TRBJ2-1; D not resolved. This CDR3 spans 14 amino acids. Per the germline V gene, CDR1 is SGHRS and CDR2 is YFSETQ. The V and J ends lost 0 bases and 7 bases respectively, with 11 bases between them. This CDR3 is CASSLATLRNEQFF. As DNA, the CDR3 is TGCGCCAGCAGCTTGGCCACTCTTCGGAATGAGCAGTTCTTC.

This clonotype was counted many times. This chain uses TRBV20-1 with TRBJ2-5; 13 bases agree with TRBD2. Germline CDR1 DFQATT, CDR2 SNEGSKA (reference sequence). The CDR3 spans 18 residues. The V gene end was trimmed by 3 bases and the J gene end by 4 bases; junction bases not matched to a gene: 14. The DNA for the CDR3 is TGCAGTGCTAGCCAACACCCCGGGACTAGCGGGGCCCCAGAGACCCAGTACTTC. Encoded protein: CSASQHPGTSGAPETQYF.

To note about this clonotype: A much larger clone is a single base away; this may be a read error. The V call is TRBV27, the J call TRBJ2-1, with 9 bases that match TRBD2. The V gene's germline CDR1 is MNHEY and CDR2 SMNVEV (reference sequence). The CDR3 has 14 residues. The CDR3 sequence is CTSSRGGGYNEQFF. DNA for the CDR3: TGTACCAGCAGCCGCGGGGGGGGGTACAATGAGCAGTTCTTC.

This clonotype occurred many times. The CDR3 is CASSFSSWGWKTQYF. CDR3 nucleotides: TGTGCCAGCAGTTTCTCGTCTTGGGGTTGGAAGACCCAGTACTTC. The genes are TRBV12-3 or TRBV12-4 and TRBJ2-5; D gene unclear. Trimming stripped 3 bases from V and 6 bases from J, with 17 bases between. This CDR3 contains 15 residues.

The table lists this clonotype with many counts. This chain uses TRBV7-9 with TRBJ1-2, with D uncertain. Trimming took off 0 bases at V and 3 bases at J, with 5 bases between the two ends. CDR1 is SEHNR, CDR2 FQNEAQ, per germline (reference sequence). The CDR3 totals 13 residues. The chain's CDR3 is CASSLASDYGYTF. In nucleotides, the CDR3 is TGTGCCAGCAGCTTAGCCTCGGACTATGGCTACACCTTC.

This clonotype was seen ten or more times. V is TRBV12-3 or TRBV12-4 and J is TRBJ2-5; TRBD1 agrees at 9 bases. J was trimmed by 1 base and V by 1 base; bases with no gene match: 1. The CDR3 covers 15 residues. CDR3: CASSLVTGGQETQYF. The CDR3 DNA follows: TGTGCCAGCAGTTTAGTGACAGGGGGCCAAGAGACCCAGTACTTC.

This clonotype was counted many times. The rearrangement joins TRBV11-2 to TRBJ2-5, with 9 positions matching TRBD1. Germline CDR1 reads SGHAT; CDR2 reads FQNNGV. With 4 bases clipped from V and 1 base from J, the junction kept 13 bases outside the gene matches. The CDR3 extends over 18 amino acids. The CDR3 region has the DNA TGTGCCAGCAGCTCAAAGACGCCCGGGACAGGGTCCCAAGAGACCCAGTACTTC. It is translated as CASSSKTPGTGSQETQYF.

This clonotype occurred many times. This chain connects TRBV4-1 to TRBJ2-2; D is ambiguous. Germline CDR1 and CDR2: MGHRA and YSYEKL. This CDR3 is built from 16 residues. The V end lost 0 bases, the J end lost 8 bases, and 16 bases lay between the germline ends. CDR3: CASSQDPAGRAGELFF. CDR3 in DNA: TGCGCCAGCAGCCAAGATCCGGCCGGAAGGGCTGGGGAGCTGTTTTTT.

This clonotype was seen ten or more times. This chain connects TRBV5-1 to TRBJ1-4; D unresolved. V dropped 1 base and J dropped 10 bases, with 23 bases sitting between them. The germline V gene encodes CDR1 SGHRS and CDR2 YFSETQ. This CDR3 comprises 17 residues. The CDR3 coding sequence is TGCGCCAGCAGCTTGTTAACCCCGGGGATGAGGAAGGTAAAACTGTTTTTT. Its protein product is CASSLLTPGMRKVKLFF. Using reference TRBV5-1 and TRBJ1-4 for the parts outside the CDR3, the full variable domain is KAGVTQTPRYLIKTRGQQVTLSCSPISGHRSVSWYQQTPGQGLQFLFEYFSETQRNKGNFPGRFSGRQFSNSRSEMNVSTLELGDSALYLCASSLLTPGMRKVKLFFGSGTQLSVL.

At least ten counts were recorded for this clonotype. The CDR3 DNA reads as TGTGCCAGCAGGGACAGGGTGGAGGAGACCCAGTACTTC. This codes for CASRDRVEETQYF. The V and J genes are TRBV6-2 or TRBV6-3 and TRBJ2-5; TRBD1 matches 8 bases. The V segment lost 6 bases and the J segment 5 bases; nucleotides outside the gene matches: 5. Germline CDR1 is MNHEY and CDR2 is SVGEGT. The CDR3 covers 13 residues.

This clonotype came up many times. CDR3 in amino acids: CASSLVGIGGYTQYF. CDR3 DNA sequence: TGTGCCAGCAGCTTAGTCGGCATAGGGGGGTATACGCAGTATTTT. The chain carries TRBV7-2 and TRBJ2-3; the D call may be TRBD1 or TRBD2 (6 bases each). The CDR3 length is 15 residues. V was pared by 1 base and J by 7 bases, with 15 bases between. Germline V CDR1 and CDR2: SGHTA, FQGNSA.

The chain is built from TRBV5-5 and TRBJ1-5; D remains unclear. This CDR3 spans 17 amino acids. V dropped 0 bases and J dropped 0 bases, with 13 bases sitting between them. Germline V gene data show CDR1 as SGHKS and CDR2 as YYEKEE (reference sequence). The CDR3 DNA reads as TGTGCCAGCAGCTTGGAGGAGGGATTGATTAGCAATCAGCCCCAGCATTTT. Amino acid sequence: CASSLEEGLISNQPQHF.

This clonotype was seen repeatedly, ten times or more. One junction end disagrees with the germline gene, perhaps due to a read error. The chain couples TRBV24-1 to TRBJ2-7, with D perhaps TRBD1 or TRBD2 (6 bases each). CDR3 size: 17 residues. The V gene's germline CDR1 is KGHDR and CDR2 SFDVKD. The CDR3 region has the DNA TGTGCCACCAGCGATTTGTTGGAGGGGGTTGGGGCCTACGAGCAGTACTTC. Translation gives CATSDLLEGVGAYEQYF.

The rearrangement uses TRBV2 and TRBJ2-7, with unresolved D. CDR1 and CDR2 from the germline V gene are SNHLY and FYNNEI. The CDR3 is 13 residues long. V was cut by 1 base and J by 2 bases, with 6 bases left in between. CDR3 amino acids: CASSEGVAYEQYF. CDR3 bases: TGTGCCAGCAGTGAAGGGGTAGCCTACGAGCAGTACTTC.

To note about this clonotype: This may be a read error, as it is one base from a much larger clone. CDR3 amino acids: CATRANRDPGQLFF. The CDR3 DNA sequence: TGTGCCACCAGAGCGAACAGGGACCCTGGCCAACTGTTTTTT. The chain is built from TRBV6-1 and TRBJ1-4; D might be TRBD1 (6 bases). The CDR3 totals 14 residues. CDR1 and CDR2 (germline): MNHNS, SASEGT. The ends were cut back, 10 bases at V and 12 bases at J, with 24 bases in the middle.

There are many counts of this clonotype. The CDR3 loop is CASSRRTSGANVLTF. CDR3 DNA: TGTGCCAGCAGCAGGCGTACCTCTGGGGCCAACGTCCTGACTTTC. The V call is TRBV2, the J call TRBJ2-6, with D unresolved. This CDR3 has 15 residues. V lost 6 bases and J 0 bases, leaving 9 bases between the germline ends. The germline CDR1 and CDR2 sequences are SNHLY and FYNNEI.

This clonotype was counted many times. The chain has TRBV25-1 and TRBJ2-3, with D possibly TRBD1 on 6 matching bases. The CDR3 sequence is 13 residues long. With 4 bases removed from V and 2 bases from J, the gap between germline ends came to 7 bases. Germline CDR1 MGHDK, CDR2 SYGVNS. The CDR3 region is CASSGDTTDTQYF. CDR3 nucleotides: TGTGCCAGCAGTGGGGACACCACAGATACGCAGTATTTT.

This clonotype turned up a few times. The CDR3 DNA reads TGTGCCAGCAGGGCCGGGACAGGAGGTTATTGGACTGAAGCTTTCTTT. Its protein product is CASRAGTGGYWTEAFF. J is TRBJ1-1 and V is TRBV12-3 or TRBV12-4; TRBD1 matches at 8 bases. The CDR3 is 16 residues long. The V gene end was trimmed by 6 bases and the J gene end by 5 bases; junction bases not matched to a gene: 14.

This clonotype was counted ten times or more. The rearrangement uses TRBV29-1 and TRBJ1-4, with D hard to call. The ends were cut back, 0 bases at V and 5 bases at J, with 10 bases in the middle. CDR3 length: 14 amino acids. The germline V gene encodes CDR1 SQVTM and CDR2 ANQGSEA. CDR3 sequence: CSVEDPDGNEKLFF. The CDR3 bases are TGCAGCGTTGAAGATCCGGACGGGAATGAAAAACTGTTTTTT.